Included here is one T cell receptor (beta chain) sequence, with context. This clonotype turned up a few times. What antigen it recognizes has not been identified. No base quality values were provided; no much bigger clone lies one nucleotide off. This specimen belongs to a study of identical twins listed by TCRdb under 2016. Broadly, across the study: To test whether fetal clonotypes persist, the study used deep sequencing on TCR alpha and beta repertoires from monozygotic twins, unrelated adults of various ages, and cord blood. To rule out contamination, replicate twin experiments were performed at different times with different library preparation protocols.

Every donor was a healthy Caucasian. Miltenyi CD45RO+ enrichment and human naive T-cell isolation kits were used to isolate memory (CD45RO+) and naive T cells from PBMC. Summary of the overall study and its limitations: Because the same donors could not be followed over many years, the conclusions depended on cross-sectional statistical analysis. A weaker excess of twin sharing was found in beta out-of-frame sequences because the signal-to-noise ratio was lowered by fewer shared sequences. In monozygotic twins, recombination models systematically underestimated out-of-frame TCR alpha sharing, but the models matched the sharing seen between unrelated individuals. Invariant T cells such as MAIT and iNKT could partly confound zero-insertion analyses, although diverse VJ usage argued against such confounding for most clonotypes. Fewer insertions were carried by abundant cord blood beta clonotypes, a similar but weaker trend appeared in young adult naive repertoires, and no such trend appeared in memory repertoires. Out-of-frame TCR alpha sequences shared between twins showed an excess of low generation-probability sequences compared with coincidental sharing between unrelated individuals.

Library construction relied on 5' RACE. Sequencing took place on an Illumina HiSeq 2000. A universal primer binding site was introduced by template switching, and a unique molecular identifier was present in the final cDNA, enabling accurate counting of TCR cDNA molecules. Specific primers in the conserved constant-segment region were used to synthesize first-strand cDNA for the TCR alpha and beta chains. To control for contamination, each cDNA library was double barcoded with a SMART-Mk sample barcode plus Illumina barcodes. TruSeq adapter sequences, together with Illumina sample barcodes, were added in two successive PCR steps. TCR alpha and beta cDNA libraries were sequenced on the Illumina HiSeq platform with custom primers. On the study's bioinformatics: Raw reads were processed with MiGEC to extract unique molecular identifiers, and MiXCR was used to determine CDR3 positions. Recombination models were inferred per individual with the repgenHMM and IGoR tools using an EM algorithm. The tcR package in R was used for shared clonotype analysis, with sharing normalized by the product of cloneset sizes. To study raw recombination free of thymic and clonal selection effects, out-of-frame nonproductive sequences were analyzed. TCRdb cleaned the public reads at Q25 with fastp, built clones with MiXCR and kept in-frame beta chains. Records with the same CDR3 protein are collapsed into one entry carrying the most frequent genes and DNA. In this record, the V and J calls reflect TCRdb's handling and not the investigators' own analysis. This sample has about 150,000 distinct CDR3 sequences in its table, and under 4.5% of those were observed once. The ten most abundant clones make up around 8% of the sample.

This clonotype was sampled from a man between 18 and 35 years old in good health. Sequenced input: memory T cells sorted from blood. The cell subset or site label here, explained by the study, means: CD45RO+ enriched T cells.

For the CDR3, the sequence is CASSLAGGADGYTF. The nucleotides read TGTGCCAGCAGCTTGGCTGGGGGCGCGGATGGCTACACCTTC. The rearrangement joined TRBV7-9 to TRBJ1-2; a tentative D match to TRBD1 spans 6 bases. The CDR3 has 14 amino acids, counting the end cysteine and phenylalanine. Only the CDR3 portion is preserved as DNA: 42 bases, with reading frame beginning at the first base. From a lookup of the germline V gene (reference sequence), CDR1 and CDR2 are SEHNR and FQNEAQ. A distance of 14 bases separates the germline ends of V and J, which lose 3 bases and 6 bases respectively. With the rest looked up from the reference TRBV7-9 and TRBJ1-2 genes rather than sequenced, the full variable domain is DTGVSQNPRHKITKRGQNVTFRCDPISEHNRLYWYRQTLGQGPEFLTYFQNEAQLEKSRLLSDRFSAERPKGSFSTLEIQRTEQGDSAMYLCASSLAGGADGYTFGSGTRLTVV.